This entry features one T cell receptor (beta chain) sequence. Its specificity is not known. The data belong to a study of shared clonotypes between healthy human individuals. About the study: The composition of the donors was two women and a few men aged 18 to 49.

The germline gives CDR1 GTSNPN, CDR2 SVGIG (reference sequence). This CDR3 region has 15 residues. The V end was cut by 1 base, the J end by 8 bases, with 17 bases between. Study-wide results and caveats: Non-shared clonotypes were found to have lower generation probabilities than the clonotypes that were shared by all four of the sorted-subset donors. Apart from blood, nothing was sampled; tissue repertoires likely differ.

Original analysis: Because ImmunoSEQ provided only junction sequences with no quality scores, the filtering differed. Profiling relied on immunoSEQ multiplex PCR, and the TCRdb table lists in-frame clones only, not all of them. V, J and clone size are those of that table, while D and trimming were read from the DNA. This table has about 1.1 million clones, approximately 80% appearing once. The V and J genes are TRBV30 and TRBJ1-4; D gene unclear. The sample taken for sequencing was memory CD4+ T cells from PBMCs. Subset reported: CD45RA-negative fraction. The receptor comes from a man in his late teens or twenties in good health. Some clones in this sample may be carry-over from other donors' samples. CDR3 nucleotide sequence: TGTGCCTGGAGTGGAGGGCGTGGCTCGAGGGAAAAACTGTTTTTT. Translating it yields CAWSGGRGSREKLFF.